The next 19 T cell receptor beta chains were all read from a single sample in a study of cytotoxic CD8 clonotypes in ibrutinib-treated CLL. Here immunoSEQ multiplex PCR was the method, and the copy in TCRdb shows in-frame clones only, minus some. The table lists around 310,000 clones, almost 80% of them singletons. The sequences come from PBMCs, collected before ibrutinib treatment. These receptors all stem from a human donor with chronic lymphocytic leukemia.

This clone has a single count. The chain has TRBV30 and TRBJ2-1; tentatively, D is TRBD2 (6 bases). With 5 bases removed from V and 4 bases from J, the gap between germline ends came to 9 bases. CDR1 and CDR2 from the germline V gene are GTSNPN and SVGIG (reference sequence). The CDR3 is 12 residues long. The CDR3 reads CAWGGSYNEQFF. CDR3 sequence (DNA): TGTGCCTGGGGAGGGAGTTACAATGAGCAGTTCTTC.

J is TRBJ2-7 and V is TRBV9, with D possibly being TRBD1 (5 bases). This CDR3 has 15 residues. Germline V gene sequence: CDR1 SGDLS, CDR2 YYNGEE. The V end was cut by 0 bases, the J end by 3 bases, with 13 bases between. The chain's CDR3 is CASSVGGGHSYEQYF. The CDR3, as DNA: TGTGCCAGCAGCGTAGGGGGTGGACACAGCTACGAGCAGTACTTC.

This clone was seen only a few times. The genes are TRBV19 and TRBJ2-2, with 11 positions matching TRBD1. The CDR3 length is 15 residues. Trimming took 7 bases from V and 7 from J; bases not matched to a gene: 8. The germline V gene has CDR1 LNHDA and CDR2 SQIVND (reference sequence). CDR3 sequence (DNA): TGTGCCAGTAATACCGGACAGGGGGCTGTCGGGGAGCTGTTTTTT. It translates to CASNTGQGAVGELFF.

The V gene is TRBV30, the J gene TRBJ1-1; D is unresolved. CDR3 length: 13 residues. CDR1 is GTSNPN and CDR2 is SVGIG in the germline V gene (reference sequence). Trimming stripped 8 bases from V and 1 base from J, with 14 bases between. The CDR3 DNA reads TGTGCCCTGGAAAGTGGCGGGAACACTGAAGCTTTCTTT. The encoded protein is CALESGGNTEAFF.

The chain combines TRBV11-2 with TRBJ2-7, with TRBD1 identical over 11 bases. Per germline, CDR1 SGHAT and CDR2 FQNNGV. The CDR3 has 16 residues. Trimming removed 8 bases from V and 0 bases from J; junction bases left unmatched: 9. The DNA for the CDR3 is TGTGCCAGCTCGGACAGGGGGCTCCCTCGCTCCTACGAGCAGTACTTC. Protein sequence: CASSDRGLPRSYEQYF.

V usage is TRBV7-2 and J usage is TRBJ2-1; tentative D call: TRBD2 (5 bases). CDR1 SGHTA and CDR2 FQGNSA come from the germline V gene. The CDR3 runs 14 residues. V was pared by 2 bases and J by 7 bases, with 12 bases between. Written as DNA, the CDR3 is TGTGCCAGCAGCTTAATGGTGCCGGGGAATGAGCAGTTCTTC. Translating gives CASSLMVPGNEQFF.

The chain combines TRBV6-1 with TRBJ2-7, with D perhaps matching TRBD1 or TRBD2 (5 bases each). Germline-derived CDR1 and CDR2 are MNHNS and SASEGT. CDR3 size: 14 residues. V lost 7 bases and J 3 bases, leaving 16 bases between the germline ends. CDR3 sequence (DNA): TGTGCCAGCAAGAGGGTCGGGACGAACTACGAGCAGTACTTC. Its protein product is CASKRVGTNYEQYF.

This clone occurred once. The rearrangement links TRBV29-1 to TRBJ2-3; a possible D gene is TRBD2 (6 bases). V was clipped by 8 bases and J by 2 bases, with 20 bases between them. Germline CDR1 is SQVTM and CDR2 is ANQGSEA. The CDR3 length is 15 residues. The CDR3 nucleotides read TGCAGCTCTATCTACGGGGGTAGATCCACAGATACGCAGTATTTT. Amino acid sequence: CSSIYGGRSTDTQYF.

The V and J genes are TRBV5-1 and TRBJ1-4, with D uncertain. CDR3 size: 16 residues. Trimming shortened V by 2 bases and J by 8 bases, and 19 bases separated the two germline ends. Germline V gene data show CDR1 as SGHRS and CDR2 as YFSETQ. CDR3 DNA: TGCGCCAGCAGCTTTTCCAATAACCAAGCGCAGGAAAAACTGTTTTTT. Its protein is CASSFSNNQAQEKLFF.

V is TRBV9 and J is TRBJ2-2; weak D call: TRBD2 (6 bases). Trimming left V 0 bases short and J 2 bases short, with 11 bases between. The CDR3 totals 16 residues. Per the germline V gene, CDR1 is SGDLS and CDR2 is YYNGEE. The CDR3 here is CASSVGGSGNTGELFF. The CDR3 coding sequence is TGTGCCAGCAGCGTAGGGGGTAGCGGAAACACCGGGGAGCTGTTTTTT. The variable domain in full, with the rest retrieved from reference TRBV9 and TRBJ2-2, is DSGVTQTPKHLITATGQRVTLRCSPRSGDLSVYWYQQSLDQGLQFLIQYYNGEERAKGNILERFSAQQFPDLHSELNLSSLELGDSALYFCASSVGGSGNTGELFFGEGSRLTVL.

This rearrangement joins TRBV28 to TRBJ2-7, with 7 positions matching TRBD1. The germline V gene has CDR1 MDHEN and CDR2 SYDVKM. After removal of 5 bases from V and 2 bases from J, the junction contained 6 bases not matched to a gene. The CDR3 contains 14 residues. The CDR3 loop is CASSLAGGTYEQYF. CDR3 in DNA: TGTGCCAGCAGTCTTGCAGGGGGAACCTACGAGCAGTACTTC.

J is TRBJ2-5 and V is TRBV9; a weak D match, TRBD1 (6 bases). Germline V gene data show CDR1 as SGDLS and CDR2 as YYNGEE. V lost 0 bases to trimming and J lost 5 bases, with 11 bases between them. This CDR3 contains 14 residues. The CDR3 reads CASSVGPQGETQYF. For the CDR3, the DNA is TGTGCCAGCAGCGTAGGCCCCCAGGGGGAGACCCAGTACTTC.

This clone showed up just once. The J gene is TRBJ2-5, the V gene TRBV7-9; the match to TRBD2 covers 8 bases. The length of the CDR3 is 18 residues. Germline trimming cut 1 base from V and 6 bases from J; bases unmatched to any gene: 16. Germline V gene sequence: CDR1 SEHNR, CDR2 FQNEAQ (reference sequence). In DNA form, the CDR3 reads TGTGCCAGCAGCTTAGACGGGGGGGACTTTCAAGGCCCGAAGACCCAGTACTTC. This sequence encodes CASSLDGGDFQGPKTQYF.

The chain couples TRBV5-4 to TRBJ2-3; 11 bases align to TRBD2. With V trimmed by 1 base and J by 1 base, 5 bases remained unmatched. Germline CDR1 is SGHNT and CDR2 is YYREEE (reference sequence). The CDR3 length is 17 residues. The CDR3 DNA is TGTGCCAGCAGCTTGAAAACTAGCGGGAGTGGCACAGATACGCAGTATTTT. This sequence encodes CASSLKTSGSGTDTQYF.

The chain employs TRBV7-9 and TRBJ1-4, with D tentatively TRBD1 (5 bases). The CDR3 sequence is 16 residues long. The V end was cut by 2 bases, the J end by 0 bases, with 10 bases between. Germline V gene lookup returns CDR1 SEHNR and CDR2 FQNEAQ (reference sequence). The DNA of the CDR3 is TGTGCCAGCAGCTTAAGAGACAGTTCAACTAATGAAAAACTGTTTTTT. Protein product: CASSLRDSSTNEKLFF.

The DNA for the CDR3 is TGTGCCAGCAGTTTACGGTCAGATACGCAGTATTTT. It codes for CASSLRSDTQYF. This chain uses TRBV28 with TRBJ2-3; no clear D. With 2 bases removed from V and 4 bases from J, the gap between germline ends came to 4 bases. This CDR3 has 12 residues. Germline V gene sequence: CDR1 MDHEN, CDR2 SYDVKM.

As to this clone: At one of its ends the junction is not consistent with the germline gene, which may arise from a read error. The rearrangement joins TRBV2 to TRBJ1-2, with D uncertain. This CDR3 is built from 8 residues. Germline loops: CDR1 SNHLY, CDR2 FYNNEI. This CDR3 reads CASSSSAF. The DNA for the CDR3 is TGTGCCAGCAGCAGTTCTGCCTTC.

This clone was observed once. This chain joins TRBV30 and TRBJ2-3; D perhaps matches TRBD2 (5 bases). This CDR3 region has 14 residues. The ends were cut back, 1 base at V and 2 bases at J, with 10 bases in the middle. Germline V gives CDR1 GTSNPN, CDR2 SVGIG (reference sequence). The CDR3 sequence is CAWSGEQITDTQYF. The CDR3 DNA is TGTGCCTGGAGTGGGGAGCAGATCACAGATACGCAGTATTTT.

The gene calls are TRBV29-1 and TRBJ1-4; a weak D match, TRBD1 (6 bases). V was shortened by 6 bases and J by 7 bases, with 18 bases between the two germline ends. The germline gives CDR1 SQVTM, CDR2 ANQGSEA. This CDR3 contains 14 residues. For the CDR3, the DNA is TGCAGCGTCAGCAGGGGAGGGCAGGGTGAAAAACTGTTTTTT. This encodes CSVSRGGQGEKLFF.